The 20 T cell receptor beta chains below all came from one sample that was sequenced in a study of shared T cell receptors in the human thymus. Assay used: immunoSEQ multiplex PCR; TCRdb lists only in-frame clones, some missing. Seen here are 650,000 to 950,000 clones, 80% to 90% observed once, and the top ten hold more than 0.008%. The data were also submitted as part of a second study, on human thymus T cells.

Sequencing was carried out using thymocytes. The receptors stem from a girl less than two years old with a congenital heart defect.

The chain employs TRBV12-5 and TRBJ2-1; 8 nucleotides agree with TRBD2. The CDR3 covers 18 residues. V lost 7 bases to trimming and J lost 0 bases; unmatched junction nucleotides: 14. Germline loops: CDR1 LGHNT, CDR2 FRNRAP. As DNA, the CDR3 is TGTGCTAGTGCCCGGAGCGGGGGCGCTGAAAGCTCCTACAATGAGCAGTTCTTC. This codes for CASARSGGAESSYNEQFF.

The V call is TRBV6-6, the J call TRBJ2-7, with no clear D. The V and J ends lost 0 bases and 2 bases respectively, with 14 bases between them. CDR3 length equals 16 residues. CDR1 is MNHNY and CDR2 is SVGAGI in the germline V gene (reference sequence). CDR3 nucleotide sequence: TGTGCCAGCAGTTACTCGAGGTTAGCCAAGCCCTACGAGCAGTACTTC. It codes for CASSYSRLAKPYEQYF.

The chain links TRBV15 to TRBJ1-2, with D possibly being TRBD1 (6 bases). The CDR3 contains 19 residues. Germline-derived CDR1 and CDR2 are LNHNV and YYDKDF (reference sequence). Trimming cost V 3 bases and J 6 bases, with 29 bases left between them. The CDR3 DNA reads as TGTGCCACCAGCAGCCATGACTACAGGGACCATGACCCAAGAGATGGCTACACCTTC. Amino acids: CATSSHDYRDHDPRDGYTF.

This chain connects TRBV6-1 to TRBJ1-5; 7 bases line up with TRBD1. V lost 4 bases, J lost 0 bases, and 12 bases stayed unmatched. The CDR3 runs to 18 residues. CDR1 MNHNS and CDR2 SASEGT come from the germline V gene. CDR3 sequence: CASSVGRTGLNSNQPQHF. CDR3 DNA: TGTGCCAGCAGTGTCGGCCGGACAGGACTTAATAGCAATCAGCCCCAGCATTTT.

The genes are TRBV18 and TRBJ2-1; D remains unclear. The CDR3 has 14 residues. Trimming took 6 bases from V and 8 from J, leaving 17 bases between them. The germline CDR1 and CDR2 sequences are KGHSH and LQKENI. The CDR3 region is CASSARNIKDEQFF. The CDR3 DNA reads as TGTGCCAGCTCGGCGAGGAACATCAAAGATGAGCAGTTCTTC.

In DNA form, the CDR3 reads TGTGCCTGGAGTGGTCAGGGCCCCTACGAGCAGTACTTC. This translates into CAWSGQGPYEQYF. This chain joins TRBV30 and TRBJ2-7; D possibly corresponds to TRBD1 (5 bases). Per the germline V gene, CDR1 is GTSNPN and CDR2 is SVGIG (reference sequence). The length of the CDR3 is 13 residues. Between the trimmed V and J ends, which lost 1 base and 2 bases, there was a span of 9 bases.

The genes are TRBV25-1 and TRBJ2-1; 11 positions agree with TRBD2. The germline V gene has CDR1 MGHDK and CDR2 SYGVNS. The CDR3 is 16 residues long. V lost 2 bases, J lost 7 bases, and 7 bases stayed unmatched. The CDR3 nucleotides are TGTGCCAGCAGTGAAACAATAGCGGGGGGGGCAAATGAGCAGTTCTTC. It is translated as CASSETIAGGANEQFF.

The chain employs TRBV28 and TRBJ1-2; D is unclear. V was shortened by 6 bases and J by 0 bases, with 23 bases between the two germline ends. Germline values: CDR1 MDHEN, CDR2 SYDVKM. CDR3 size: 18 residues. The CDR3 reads CASSLGRGRRKANYGYTF. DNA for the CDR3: TGTGCCAGCAGCCTAGGGCGGGGAAGACGAAAGGCTAACTATGGCTACACCTTC.

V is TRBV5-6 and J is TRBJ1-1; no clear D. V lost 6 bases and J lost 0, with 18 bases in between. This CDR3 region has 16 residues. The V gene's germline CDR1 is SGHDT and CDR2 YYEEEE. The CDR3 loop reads CASTQRERLMNTEAFF. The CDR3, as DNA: TGTGCCAGCACCCAAAGGGAGCGGCTCATGAACACTGAAGCTTTCTTT.

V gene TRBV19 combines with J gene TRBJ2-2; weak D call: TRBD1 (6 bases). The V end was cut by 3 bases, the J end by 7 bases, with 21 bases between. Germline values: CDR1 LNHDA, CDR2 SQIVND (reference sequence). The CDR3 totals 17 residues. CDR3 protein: CASSIPPSGAPVGELFF. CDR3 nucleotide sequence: TGTGCCAGTAGTATCCCCCCCTCAGGGGCCCCTGTCGGGGAGCTGTTTTTT.

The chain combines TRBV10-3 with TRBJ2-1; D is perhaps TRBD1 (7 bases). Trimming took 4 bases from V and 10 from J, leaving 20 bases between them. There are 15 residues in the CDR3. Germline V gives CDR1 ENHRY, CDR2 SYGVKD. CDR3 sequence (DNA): TGTGCCATCAGTGCGTTGCAGGGGGGTAGGGGGGAGCAGTTCTTC. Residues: CAISALQGGRGEQFF.

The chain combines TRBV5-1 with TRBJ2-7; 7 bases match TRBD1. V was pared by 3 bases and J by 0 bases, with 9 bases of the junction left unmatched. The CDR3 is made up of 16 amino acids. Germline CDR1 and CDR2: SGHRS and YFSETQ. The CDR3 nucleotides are TGCGCCAGCAGCTATACAGGGGCCCATCCCTCCTACGAGCAGTACTTC. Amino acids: CASSYTGAHPSYEQYF.

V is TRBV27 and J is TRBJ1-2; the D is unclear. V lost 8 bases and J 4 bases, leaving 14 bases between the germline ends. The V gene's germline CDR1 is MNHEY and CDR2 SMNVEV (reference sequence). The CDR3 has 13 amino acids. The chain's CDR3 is CASRAAGSYGYTF. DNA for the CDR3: TGTGCCAGCCGGGCCGCGGGGTCCTATGGCTACACCTTC.

CDR3: CASSLVKVGTSGFNEQFF. The CDR3 DNA reads as TGTGCCAGCAGCTTAGTAAAGGTCGGGACTAGCGGATTCAATGAGCAGTTCTTC. The chain employs TRBV11-2 and TRBJ2-1; 11 positions agree with TRBD2. CDR1 and CDR2 (germline): SGHAT, FQNNGV. The V segment lost 1 base and the J segment 6 bases; nucleotides outside the gene matches: 11. This CDR3 spans 18 amino acids.

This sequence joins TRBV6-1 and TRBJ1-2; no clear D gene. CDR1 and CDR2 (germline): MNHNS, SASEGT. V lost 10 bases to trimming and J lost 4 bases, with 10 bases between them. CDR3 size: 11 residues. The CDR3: CATYYSYGYTF. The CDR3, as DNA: TGTGCCACCTACTATTCCTATGGCTACACCTTC.

The CDR3 DNA reads TGTGCCAGCAGCTTAGGTGTCGGCAGGGGAGCTTTCTTT. This gives the protein CASSLGVGRGAFF. The chain combines TRBV7-2 with TRBJ1-1; D might be TRBD1 (6 bases). Germline lookup yields CDR1 SGHTA and CDR2 FQGNSA. CDR3 length: 13 residues. V was cut by 1 base and J by 10 bases, with 13 bases left in between.

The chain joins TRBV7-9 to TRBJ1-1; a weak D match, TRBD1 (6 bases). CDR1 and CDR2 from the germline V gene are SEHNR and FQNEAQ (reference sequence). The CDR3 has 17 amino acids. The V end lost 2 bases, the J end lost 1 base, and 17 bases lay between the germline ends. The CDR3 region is CASSLRGGGARNTEAFF. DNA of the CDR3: TGTGCCAGCAGCTTACGAGGTGGGGGGGCGCGGAACACTGAAGCTTTCTTT.

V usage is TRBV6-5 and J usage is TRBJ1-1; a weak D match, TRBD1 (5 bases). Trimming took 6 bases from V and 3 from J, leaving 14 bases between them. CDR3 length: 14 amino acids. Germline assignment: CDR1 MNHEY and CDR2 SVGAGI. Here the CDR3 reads CASSTQAGDTEAFF. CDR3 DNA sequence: TGTGCCAGCAGCACCCAAGCGGGGGACACTGAAGCTTTCTTT.

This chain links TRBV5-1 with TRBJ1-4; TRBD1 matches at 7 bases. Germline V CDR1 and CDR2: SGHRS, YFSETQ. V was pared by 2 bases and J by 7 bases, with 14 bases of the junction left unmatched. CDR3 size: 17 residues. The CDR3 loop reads CASSFQGLQGVGEKLFF. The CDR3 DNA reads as TGCGCCAGCAGCTTCCAGGGACTTCAGGGGGTCGGTGAAAAACTGTTTTTT.

The CDR3 loop reads CASSSERGRPFNEQFF. CDR3 DNA: TGTGCCAGCAGCTCCGAGCGGGGGCGTCCTTTCAATGAGCAGTTCTTC. This chain links TRBV5-6 with TRBJ2-1; 8 bases are shared with TRBD2. The V gene's germline CDR1 is SGHDT and CDR2 YYEEEE. The trim removed 3 bases at V and 6 bases at J, leaving 11 bases unmatched. This CDR3 region has 16 residues.